This T cell receptor beta chain was obtained from a study of Ad26.COV2.S vaccination and SARS-CoV-2 variants. Overall study context: COV1001, an Ad26.COV2.S trial, supplied this vaccine-arm donor. Doses of Ad26.COV2.S were injected into muscle once or twice, 56 days apart.

Generated by immunoSEQ multiplex PCR, the TCRdb table keeps only in-frame clones and is missing some. Counted here are roughly 400,000 clones, 89% occurring once; the ten biggest clones make up around 2%. In germline, CDR1 is SGHTA, CDR2 FQGNSA. This CDR3 is 15 amino acids long. Trimming removed 5 bases from V and 10 bases from J; junction bases left unmatched: 10. The treatment was: around 19 received Ad26.COV2.S at low or high dose, single or two shots; about 5 received placebo; per-sample allocation not given. Sampling was done on day 63 after the first vaccine or placebo injection. The origin of this receptor is a person between 18 and 59 years old who received the Ad26.COV2.S COVID-19 vaccine or a placebo. The chain joins TRBV7-2 to TRBJ1-6; TRBD1 aligns across 8 bases. The sample here was peripheral blood, taken in a trial of Ad26.COV2.S vaccine versus placebo. The CDR3 sequence is CASSPQGTGGSPLHF. The DNA for the CDR3 is TGTGCCAGCAGCCCACAAGGGACAGGTGGCTCACCCCTCCACTTT.